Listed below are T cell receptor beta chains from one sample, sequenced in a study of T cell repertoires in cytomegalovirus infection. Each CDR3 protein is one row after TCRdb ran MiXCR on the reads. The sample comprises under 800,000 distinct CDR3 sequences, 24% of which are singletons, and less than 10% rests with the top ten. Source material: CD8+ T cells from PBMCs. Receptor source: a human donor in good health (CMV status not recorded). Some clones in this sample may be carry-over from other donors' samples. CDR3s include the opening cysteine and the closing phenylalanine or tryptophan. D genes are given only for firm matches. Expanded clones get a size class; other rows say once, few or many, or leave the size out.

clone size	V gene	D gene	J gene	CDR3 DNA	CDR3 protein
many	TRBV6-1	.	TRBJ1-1	TGTGCCAGCAGTGCCGTACGGGGGACCATGAACACTGAAGCTTTCTTT	CASSAVRGTMNTEAFF
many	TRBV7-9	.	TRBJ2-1	TGTGCCAGCATAGGCTACAATGAGCAGTTCTTC	CASIGYNEQFF
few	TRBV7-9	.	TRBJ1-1	TGTGCCAGCAGCCGCAGGGACTTGGTTACTGAAGCTTTCTTT	CASSRRDLVTEAFF
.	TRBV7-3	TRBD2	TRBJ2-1	TGTGCCAGCAGCTTAGGCGGGGGGGCCTTTAATGAGCAGTTCTTC	CASSLGGGAFNEQFF
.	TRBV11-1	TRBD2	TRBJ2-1	TGTGCCGGCAGCCCTCTGGGCGGGGGTTACAATGAGCAGTTCTTC	CAGSPLGGGYNEQFF
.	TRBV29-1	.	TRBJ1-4	TGCAGCGCCGTTGCCCGCGCGCCGGGACCACTGACGGATGAAAAACTGTTTTTT	CSAVARAPGPLTDEKLFF
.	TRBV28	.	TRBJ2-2	TGTGCCAGCAGCCCTCTACATCGGGTCTCTAACACCGGGGAGCTGTTTTTT	CASSPLHRVSNTGELFF
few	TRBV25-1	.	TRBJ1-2	TGTGCCAGCAGTGAGTGGGGGGGAGGCTATGGCTACACCTTC	CASSEWGGGYGYTF
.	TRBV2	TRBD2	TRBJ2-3	TGTGCCAGCAAGACTAGCGGGGAAAGCACAGATACGCAGTATTTT	CASKTSGESTDTQYF
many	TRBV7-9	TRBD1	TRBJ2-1	TGTGCCAGCAGCACGGACAGGGGTAATGAGCAGTTCTTC	CASSTDRGNEQFF
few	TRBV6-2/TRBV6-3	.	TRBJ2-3	TGTGCCAGCGACCCCCGGGCTAGCGAACCCACAGATACGCAGTATTTT	CASDPRASEPTDTQYF
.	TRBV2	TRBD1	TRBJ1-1	TGTGCCACCATGACAGGGCGAGCTTTCTTT	CATMTGRAFF
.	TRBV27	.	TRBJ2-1	TGTGCCAGCAAGGACGGAGCCAATGAGCAGTTCTTC	CASKDGANEQFF
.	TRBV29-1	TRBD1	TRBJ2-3	TGCAGCGTTGAAGAGACAGGGTGGTCGACAGATACGCAGTATTTT	CSVEETGWSTDTQYF
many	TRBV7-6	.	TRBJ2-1	TGTGCCAGCAGCTTTATAGCGAAGAGGGTAGGCAATGAGCAGTTCTTC	CASSFIAKRVGNEQFF
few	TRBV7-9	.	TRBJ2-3	TGTGCCAGCAGCTCCGACCGGGGTAGGGAGGTCCCTGGGGTCTATAGCACAGATACGCAGTATTTT	CASSSDRGREVPGVYSTDTQYF
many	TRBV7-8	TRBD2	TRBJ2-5	TGTGCCAGCAGCTACTTGCTAGCGGGGGATCGGGAGACCCAGTACTTC	CASSYLLAGDRETQYF
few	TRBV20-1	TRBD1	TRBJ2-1	TGCAGTGCGCAGCAGAGGGTGCAGGGGGCAAGTGAGCAGTTCTTC	CSAQQRVQGASEQFF
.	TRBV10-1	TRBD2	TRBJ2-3	TGCGCCAGCAGTGAAGGTCTAGCGGGGGTCACAGATACGCAGTATTTT	CASSEGLAGVTDTQYF
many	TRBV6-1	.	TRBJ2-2	TGTGCCAGCAGGGGACAGAACAACCCGGAGGGGAACACCGGGGAGCTGTTTTTT	CASRGQNNPEGNTGELFF
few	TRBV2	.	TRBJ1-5	TGTGCCGGCAGGGAGGCCGGACCCTCGGAGCCCCAGCATTTT	CAGREAGPSEPQHF
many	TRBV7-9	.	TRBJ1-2	TGTGCCAGCAGCTTAGCAAAATTCTATGGCTACACCTTC	CASSLAKFYGYTF
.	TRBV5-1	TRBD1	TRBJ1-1	TGCGCCAGCAGCATTACGACAGGGAACATGAACACTGAAGCTTTCTTT	CASSITTGNMNTEAFF
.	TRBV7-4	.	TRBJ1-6	TGTGCCAGCAGCTTAGAAAGGACTGGGAATTCACCCCTCCACTTT	CASSLERTGNSPLHF
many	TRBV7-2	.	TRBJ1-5	TGTGCCAGCAGTTTATGGGGGGCCAGCAATCAGCCCCAGCATTTT	CASSLWGASNQPQHF
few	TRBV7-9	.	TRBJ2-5	TGTGCCAGCACCACTGGGGGTAGGACAGAGACCCAGTACTTC	CASTTGGRTETQYF
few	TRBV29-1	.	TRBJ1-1	TGCAGCGTTGGACCCCAAGGGGCTGAAGCTTTCTTT	CSVGPQGAEAFF
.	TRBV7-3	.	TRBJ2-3	TGTGCCAGCAGCGCCTTGGACAGCCGCACAGATACGCAGTATTTT	CASSALDSRTDTQYF
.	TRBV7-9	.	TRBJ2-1	TGTGCCAGCAACACAGGGAATAAGCAGTTCTTC	CASNTGNKQFF
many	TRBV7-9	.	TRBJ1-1	TGTGCCAGCAGCGCCACAAACACTGAAGCTTTCTTT	CASSATNTEAFF
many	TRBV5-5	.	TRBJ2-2	TGTGCCAGCAGCTTCCCCGGGATAAACACCGGGGAGCTGTTTTTT	CASSFPGINTGELFF
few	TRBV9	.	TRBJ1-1	TGTGCCAGCAGCGTAGGGGGTTCCGCAGGAGGAGCTTTCTTT	CASSVGGSAGGAFF
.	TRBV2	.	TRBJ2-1	TGTGCCAGCGAAATGGGGTTTTACAATGAGCAGTTCTTC	CASEMGFYNEQFF
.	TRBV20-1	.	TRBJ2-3	TGCAGTGCTAGAGACAATCGACTGCTGCTGGGCCCCACAGATACGCAGTATTTT	CSARDNRLLLGPTDTQYF
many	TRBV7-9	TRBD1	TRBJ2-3	TGTGCCAGCAGCTTAGGACTGTGGGGACAGGGCACAGATACGCAGTATTTT	CASSLGLWGQGTDTQYF
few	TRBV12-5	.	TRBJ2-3	TGTGCTAGTGGTTTGACAGCGGTGGCCGAATATACGCAGTATTTT	CASGLTAVAEYTQYF
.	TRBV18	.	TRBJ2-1	TGTGCCAGCCCCACGGTTGGCAATGAGCAGTTCTTC	CASPTVGNEQFF
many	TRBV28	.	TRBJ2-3	TGTGCCAGCAGTTTAGTCGGTGGAGATACGCAGTATTTT	CASSLVGGDTQYF
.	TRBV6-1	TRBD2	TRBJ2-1	TGTGCCAGCATTCGACGGGGGGGCTTGAGCGATGAGCAGTTCTTC	CASIRRGGLSDEQFF
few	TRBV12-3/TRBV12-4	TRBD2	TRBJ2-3	TGTGCCAGCACCCCCGGGGACGGGGAGGGAACAGATACGCAGTATTTT	CASTPGDGEGTDTQYF
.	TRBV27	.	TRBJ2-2	TGTGCCAGCAGTTTATCGACAACTAGATGGGAGCTGTTTTTT	CASSLSTTRWELFF
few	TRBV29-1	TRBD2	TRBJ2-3	TGCAGCGTTGAAGTGCCAGCGGGGAGGACAGATACGCAGTATTTT	CSVEVPAGRTDTQYF
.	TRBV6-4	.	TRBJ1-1	TGTGCCAGCAGTGTGCACAGAGACACTGAAGCTTTCTTT	CASSVHRDTEAFF
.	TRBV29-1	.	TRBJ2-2	TGCAGCGTTTCACAGGAAACCGGGGAGCTGTTTTTT	CSVSQETGELFF
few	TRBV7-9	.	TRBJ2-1	TGTGCCAGCAGCTTAGGGGGGAGGGGGACCTACAATGAGCAGTTCTTC	CASSLGGRGTYNEQFF